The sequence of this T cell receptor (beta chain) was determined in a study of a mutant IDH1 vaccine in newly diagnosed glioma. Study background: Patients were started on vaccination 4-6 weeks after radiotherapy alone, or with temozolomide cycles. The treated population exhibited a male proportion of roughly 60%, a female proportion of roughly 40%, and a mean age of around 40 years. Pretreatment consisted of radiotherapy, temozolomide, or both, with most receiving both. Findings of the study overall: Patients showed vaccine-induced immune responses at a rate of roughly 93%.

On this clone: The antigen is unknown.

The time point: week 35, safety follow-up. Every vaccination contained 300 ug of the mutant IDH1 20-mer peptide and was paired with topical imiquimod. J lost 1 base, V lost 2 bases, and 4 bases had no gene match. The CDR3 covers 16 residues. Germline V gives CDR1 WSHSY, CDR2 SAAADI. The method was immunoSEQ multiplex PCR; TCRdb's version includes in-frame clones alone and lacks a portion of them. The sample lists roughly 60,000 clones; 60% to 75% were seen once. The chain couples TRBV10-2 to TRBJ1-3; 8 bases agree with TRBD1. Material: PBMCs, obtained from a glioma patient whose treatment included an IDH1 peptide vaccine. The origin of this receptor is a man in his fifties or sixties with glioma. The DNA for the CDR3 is TGCGCCAGCAGTGAGCTGGACAGGGATTCTGGAAACACCATATATTTT. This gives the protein CASSELDRDSGNTIYF.